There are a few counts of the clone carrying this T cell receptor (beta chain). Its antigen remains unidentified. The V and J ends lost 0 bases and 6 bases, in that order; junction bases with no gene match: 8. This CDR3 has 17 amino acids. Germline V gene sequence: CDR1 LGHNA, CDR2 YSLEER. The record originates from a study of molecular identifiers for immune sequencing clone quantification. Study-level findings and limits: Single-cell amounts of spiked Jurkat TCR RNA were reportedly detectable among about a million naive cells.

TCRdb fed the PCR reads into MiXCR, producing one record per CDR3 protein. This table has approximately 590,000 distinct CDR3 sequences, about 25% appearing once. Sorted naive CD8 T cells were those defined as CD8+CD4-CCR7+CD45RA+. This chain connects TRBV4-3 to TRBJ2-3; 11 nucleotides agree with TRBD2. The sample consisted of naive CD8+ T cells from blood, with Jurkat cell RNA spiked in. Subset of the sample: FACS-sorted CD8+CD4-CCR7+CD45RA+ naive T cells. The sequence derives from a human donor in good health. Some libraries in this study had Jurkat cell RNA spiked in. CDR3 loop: CASSQDGTSGFLDTQYF. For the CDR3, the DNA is TGCGCCAGCAGCCAAGATGGGACTAGCGGATTCTTGGATACGCAGTATTTT.